This TCR beta chain comes out of a study of vaccination effects on CD4 cells after COVID-19. Overall study: After the second dose, samples were taken at median day 72.

TCRdb keeps only in-frame clones here, not all; method: immunoSEQ multiplex PCR. This sample carries roughly 34,000 clones, around 80% of them seen once, and the ten largest clones take about 1.6%. Germline V gene lookup returns CDR1 LNHNV and CDR2 YYDKDF (reference sequence). The ends lost 1 base at V and 6 bases at J; junction bases unmatched: 5. This CDR3 has 15 residues. Of note for this clone: Its target is unknown.

Before any sequencing was done, the ViraFEST assay used viral peptide pools to expand antigen-specific CD4+ T cells. With nine to eleven days of culture completed, CD4+ T cells were isolated. Each person got two doses of an mRNA SARS-CoV-2 vaccine, BNT162b2 or mRNA-1273. Study results and limitations: Late in the post-vaccination period, infection-induced and vaccine-induced clones underwent marked clonal contraction. A shortage of convalescent patients and an absence of early post-infection timepoints characterized the study.

The sequence derives from a human donor who received a COVID-19 vaccine. Some clones in this sample may be carry-over from other donors' samples. This chain joins TRBV15 and TRBJ2-7; 11 bases map to TRBD1. This material consisted of CD4+ T cells from PBMCs cultured with HCoV-NL63 spike peptides, taken after COVID-19 vaccination. CDR3 protein: CATSRGDRGFGEQYV. The CDR3 DNA follows: TGTGCCACCAGCAGAGGGGACAGGGGGTTTGGCGAGCAGTACGTC.